These 7 T cell receptor beta chains share one sample of origin, sequenced in a study of beta chain features in type 1 diabetes. The authors reverse transcribed all of the isolated RNA, so sequencing captured expressed TCRB transcripts. The assay was immunoSEQ multiplex PCR, and TCRdb's table has in-frame clones only and misses some. The repertoire consists of hundreds of thousands of clones, with approximately 30% occurring once and the leading ten covering around 0.065%. Sequenced sample: naive CD4+ T cells from blood. Receptors originate from a man between 18 and 29 years old in good health.

This chain links TRBV18 with TRBJ2-1, with TRBD2 identical over 10 bases. In germline, CDR1 is KGHSH, CDR2 LQKENI. The CDR3 is 16 amino acids. V was clipped by 0 bases and J by 6 bases; unmatched bases: 5. DNA for the CDR3: TGTGCCAGCTCACCACCCCAGGGACTAGCGCTCAATGAGCAGTTCTTC. It translates to CASSPPQGLALNEQFF.

The chain uses TRBV29-1 and TRBJ2-3; 13 positions agree with TRBD2. This CDR3 comprises 14 residues. Germline CDR1 and CDR2: SQVTM and ANQGSEA. The junction had 8 bases not matched to a gene; V was cut back by 6 bases and J by 8 bases. CDR3 nucleotides: TGCAGCGTAGGACTAGCGGGAGCCCGGGGTACGCAGTATTTT. It encodes CSVGLAGARGTQYF.

This clone was observed a few times. The chain is built from TRBV29-1 and TRBJ1-5, with D possibly TRBD1 on 5 matching bases. V lost 6 bases to trimming and J lost 8 bases, with 14 bases between them. The CDR3 sequence is 12 residues long. Germline loops: CDR1 SQVTM, CDR2 ANQGSEA. CDR3 bases: TGCAGCGTCCTTGATGGAGGGGAGCCCCAGCATTTT. Translating it yields CSVLDGGEPQHF.

The chain uses TRBV19 and TRBJ2-2, with 8 bases matching TRBD1. From germline, CDR1 is LNHDA and CDR2 SQIVND (reference sequence). CDR3 size: 14 residues. With 10 bases clipped from V and 6 bases from J, the junction kept 10 bases outside the gene matches. In DNA, the CDR3 is TGTGCCACCTTGGACAGGGCGGACGCCGGGGAGCTGTTTTTT. Translated: CATLDRADAGELFF.

The chain recombines TRBV11-2 with TRBJ1-2; D is unresolved. Trimming took off 2 bases at V and 1 base at J, with 8 bases between the two ends. Germline lookup yields CDR1 SGHAT and CDR2 FQNNGV. The CDR3 covers 14 residues. CDR3: CASSLSRDNYGYTF. For the CDR3, the DNA is TGTGCCAGCAGCTTAAGCAGAGATAACTATGGCTACACCTTC. The full variable domain, with the rest looked up from reference TRBV11-2 and TRBJ1-2, is EAGVAQSPRYKIIEKRQSVAFWCNPISGHATLYWYQQILGQGPKLLIQFQNNGVVDDSQLPKDRFSAERLKGVDSTLKIQPAKLEDSAVYLCASSLSRDNYGYTFGSGTRLTVV.

This clone was counted between two and nine times. The V gene is TRBV28, the J gene TRBJ2-5; D is perhaps TRBD1 (5 bases). CDR1 and CDR2 (germline): MDHEN, SYDVKM. This CDR3 region has 14 residues. The V end lost 2 bases, the J end lost 5 bases, and 12 bases lay between the germline ends. CDR3 protein: CASSLVQDGETQYF. The DNA for the CDR3 is TGTGCCAGCAGTTTAGTACAGGACGGGGAGACCCAGTACTTC.

The rearrangement joins TRBV30 to TRBJ2-5; D might be TRBD1 or TRBD2, each matching 7 bases. CDR3 size: 15 residues. Trimming removed 2 bases from V and 2 bases from J, with 15 bases in between. Germline CDR1 reads GTSNPN; CDR2 reads SVGIG (reference sequence). The CDR3: CAWSWARGGQETQYF. In DNA form, the CDR3 reads TGTGCCTGGAGTTGGGCCAGGGGGGGTCAAGAGACCCAGTACTTC.